Each of the 4 T cell receptor beta chains below was sequenced from the same sample in a study of blood T cell repertoires in COVID-19. Profiled with immunoSEQ multiplex PCR; TCRdb holds only in-frame clones, not every one. The table records about 220,000 clones, around 84% of them present only once. Specimen: peripheral blood. The receptors come from a human donor in a cohort sampled during active COVID-19.

The rearrangement uses TRBV19 and TRBJ1-5, with D perhaps matching TRBD1 (6 bases). This CDR3 comprises 15 residues. With 2 bases removed from V and 0 bases from J, the gap between germline ends came to 8 bases. Looked up from germline, CDR1 is LNHDA and CDR2 is SQIVND (reference sequence). DNA of the CDR3: TGTGCCAGTAGTATAAGGGGGAATAGCAATCAGCCCCAGCATTTT. This translates into CASSIRGNSNQPQHF.

In its sample, this clone was seen a few times. This chain uses TRBV29-1 with TRBJ2-1; D might be TRBD1 (5 bases). The length of the CDR3 is 14 residues. The germline V and J ends were trimmed by 6 bases and 3 bases, with 15 bases remaining between them. Looked up from germline, CDR1 is SQVTM and CDR2 is ANQGSEA. The CDR3 sequence is CSVKTELHYNEQFF. In DNA, the CDR3 is TGCAGCGTCAAGACAGAACTCCACTACAATGAGCAGTTCTTC.

The chain carries TRBV18 and TRBJ1-1; TRBD1 aligns across 8 bases. The length of the CDR3 is 14 residues. V shed 2 bases, J shed 6 bases, and the junction held 5 bases outside the gene matches. Germline V gene lookup returns CDR1 KGHSH and CDR2 LQKENI. As DNA, the CDR3 is TGTGCCAGCTCACCATGGGACAGGTCGCCTGAAGCTTTCTTT. Amino acid sequence: CASSPWDRSPEAFF.

The CDR3 is CASSPVQGQGAYGYTF. CDR3 sequence (DNA): TGCGCCAGCAGCCCAGTACAGGGACAGGGGGCTTATGGCTACACCTTC. This chain joins TRBV4-1 and TRBJ1-2; 12 nucleotides match TRBD1. The CDR3 length is 16 residues. The germline CDR1 and CDR2 sequences are MGHRA and YSYEKL. Trimming removed 4 bases from V and 5 bases from J; junction bases left unmatched: 8.